This TCR beta chain was retrieved from a study of tumor-infiltrating lymphocytes in primary liver carcinoma. About the research overall: Patients had primary liver carcinoma treated by surgical resection. General observations from the study: Bulk samples went unsorted, so CD4+ and CD8+ repertoires were not compared. Significantly greater top-250-clone fractions characterized tumors relative to blood (p = 0.039).

The input was roughly 0.5 ug total RNA; TCR beta cDNA was made from it with a constant-region primer. Employing slightly modified ARM-PCR, three nested multiplex PCR rounds were run, and these gave rise to the TCR beta libraries. Primers for the first two PCR rounds were TRBV1-TRBV30 forward primers and a C-beta reverse primer (approximately 9 cycles per round). TCRdb re-called the multiplex PCR reads with MiXCR, one entry per CDR3 protein. The data contain hundreds of thousands of distinct CDR3 sequences, 50% to 70% of them seen just once; the ten biggest clones take up 9%. Germline CDR1 SGHDT, CDR2 YYEEEE. V lost 0 bases, J lost 0 bases, and 9 bases lay in between. This CDR3 region has 15 residues. This clonotype was counted only a few times. Its antigen is unidentified. Germline DNA was also extracted, and blood RNA was taken from unsorted whole blood. Investigators obtained approximately 4 milliliters of peripheral blood ahead of surgery.

This chain links TRBV5-6 with TRBJ1-2, with no clear D. The source is a man aged 35 to 55 with primary liver carcinoma and hepatitis B virus infection. The sample comprised peripheral blood. Here the CDR3 reads CASSLVTVANYGYTF. The CDR3 DNA reads as TGTGCCAGCAGCTTGGTAACAGTAGCTAACTATGGCTACACCTTC.